This T cell receptor beta chain came from a study of monozygotic twins with inflammatory bowel disease. TCRdb reprocessed the 5' RACE reads and keeps a single row for each CDR3 protein, giving no DNA. The record lists 150,000 to 200,000 distinct CDR3 sequences, of which the ten most abundant hold around 2.8%. This TCR was sampled from a human donor with ulcerative colitis or Crohn's disease, or a healthy co-twin of an affected twin (not recorded which). The sample comprised blood.

This chain's CDR3 is CAISEPGQPNTGELFF. V usage is TRBV10-3 and J usage is TRBJ2-2; TCRdb's D gene call, TRBD1, goes unchecked for lack of DNA. This CDR3 spans 16 amino acids. CDR1 is ENHRY and CDR2 is SYGVKD in the germline V gene.